A selection of T cell receptor beta chains follows, all from one sample in a study of blood T cell repertoires in COVID-19. Clones were read by immunoSEQ multiplex PCR, and TCRdb kept only the in-frame ones, dropping some. The data hold 200,000 to 250,000 clones, with under 90% observed a single time. The source material was peripheral blood. The receptors shown here come from a woman aged 55-70 years who had recovered from COVID-19. CDR3s include the opening cysteine and the closing phenylalanine or tryptophan. A D gene is named only where the DNA matches it firmly. Clone size, where shown, is once, few, many, or a class for clones that have expanded.

j_call v_call clone_size d_call cdr3_nt cdr3_aa
TRBJ2-3 TRBV13 - - TGTGCCAGCAGCCCGGGGAGGCGCGGAGATACGCAGTATTTT CASSPGRRGDTQYF
TRBJ1-2 TRBV7-9 few - TGTGCCAGCTCATGGGAGGACCTCTATGGCTACACCTTC CASSWEDLYGYTF
TRBJ1-2 TRBV4-3 - TRBD1 TGCGCCAGCAGCCAAGTCAGGGGGCTAAACTATGGCTACACCTTC CASSQVRGLNYGYTF
TRBJ2-1 TRBV4-2 - - TGTGCCAGCAGCCAAGTCGGGGATGAGCAGTTCTTC CASSQVGDEQFF
TRBJ2-3 TRBV19 - - TGTGCCAGTAGTACCCCTACTCGGGGGGCCGATACGCAGTATTTT CASSTPTRGADTQYF
TRBJ1-3 TRBV12-3/TRBV12-4 - TRBD1 TGTGCCAGCCGGACAGGGGCTGGAAACACCATATATTTT CASRTGAGNTIYF
TRBJ1-2 TRBV9 - - TGTGCCAGCAGCCCACGTGCAGGGCCATTCTATGGCTACACCTTC CASSPRAGPFYGYTF
TRBJ1-6 TRBV5-1 - - TGCGCCAGCAGCTTGGGGAGGGATTCACCCCTCCACTTT CASSLGRDSPLHF
TRBJ1-2 TRBV19 - - TGTGCCAGTAGCCATTCGGGGGGAAACTATGGCTACACCTTC CASSHSGGNYGYTF
TRBJ2-3 TRBV6-4 - TRBD1 TGTGCCAGCCGACAGGGCGGGACAGATACGCAGTATTTT CASRQGGTDTQYF
TRBJ2-7 TRBV6-5 few TRBD1 TGTGCCAGCAGAGAGAACCGGGACAGGGTTGTCTTC CASRENRDRVVF
TRBJ1-5 TRBV5-1 - - TGCGCCAGCAGCCCCGGGACAACCTATAGCAATCAGCCCCAGCATTTT CASSPGTTYSNQPQHF
TRBJ2-5 TRBV5-1 once - TGCGCCAGCAGCTTGGTTCCCACACAAGAGACCCAGTACTTC CASSLVPTQETQYF
TRBJ1-5 TRBV19 few - TGTGCCAGCACAGTTCAGAGCTATAGCAATCAGCCCCAGCATTTT CASTVQSYSNQPQHF
TRBJ1-3 TRBV9 - - TGTGCCAGCAGCGTAGATAGTGGAAACACCATATATTTT CASSVDSGNTIYF
TRBJ1-6 TRBV7-6 - - TGTGCCAGCAGCTTAGGACAGGTGATGAATTCACCCCTCCACTTT CASSLGQVMNSPLHF
TRBJ1-1 TRBV7-2 - - TGTGCCAGCAGCTCGAGATACACTGAAGCTTTCTTT CASSSRYTEAFF
TRBJ2-1 TRBV27 - - TGTGCCAGCAGTTCCGGCAATGAGCAGTTCTTC CASSSGNEQFF
TRBJ2-3 TRBV11-2 - TRBD2 TGTGCCAGCAGCTTCGATCTAGCGGGGGGGCAGAGCACAGATACGCAGTATTTT CASSFDLAGGQSTDTQYF
TRBJ2-1 TRBV6-6 - - TGTGCCAGCAGTCCTCAGGGGAAGCAGTTCTTC CASSPQGKQFF
TRBJ2-1 TRBV9 - TRBD1 TGTGCCAGCAGCGTAGACGGGACAGGATTAAGCGATGAGCAGTTCTTC CASSVDGTGLSDEQFF
TRBJ1-6 TRBV7-2 - - TGTGCCAGCAGCTTGGGACAATTTCTTTATAATAAATCACCCCTCCACTTT CASSLGQFLYNKSPLHF
TRBJ2-5 TRBV2 - TRBD2 TGTGCCAGCAGTGTTTCCAGCGGGGGGCCGACGGAGACCCAGTACTTC CASSVSSGGPTETQYF
TRBJ2-2 TRBV6-5 - - TGTGCCAGCAGCTATAGCAGGGAGGATTACGGGGAGCTGTTTTTT CASSYSREDYGELFF
TRBJ1-1 TRBV7-3 many - TGTGCCAGCAGCTTAGGAGTTGGTGAAAAAGCTTTCTTT CASSLGVGEKAFF
TRBJ2-7 TRBV7-9 - - TGTGCCAGCAGCCCAGACAGCTCCTACGAGCAGTACTTC CASSPDSSYEQYF
TRBJ1-6 TRBV7-9 - - TGTGCCAGCAGCAACTCCCCCAATTCACCCCTCCACTTT CASSNSPNSPLHF
TRBJ1-4 TRBV7-9 few TRBD1 TGTGCCAGCAGCGCTCCCGGGACAGGGGGCGAAAAACTGTTTTTT CASSAPGTGGEKLFF
TRBJ1-1 TRBV7-6 - - TGTGCCAGCAGCCTCTTCTTCGGGGGATTGTCTGAAGCTTTCTTT CASSLFFGGLSEAFF
TRBJ1-6 TRBV6-2/TRBV6-3 - - TGTGCCAGCAGTTTTTTAGGGGCTCTAAATTCACCCCTCCACTTT CASSFLGALNSPLHF
TRBJ2-2 TRBV24-1 - TRBD1 TGTGCCACCAGTGATTCCAGGGACAGTCTAACCGGGGAGCTGTTTTTT CATSDSRDSLTGELFF
TRBJ1-3 TRBV12-5 - - TGTGCTAGTGAGGCCGACCCAGGACTGGCCTTTGGAAACACCATATATTTT CASEADPGLAFGNTIYF
TRBJ2-7 TRBV6-1 - TRBD2 TGTGCCAGCAGTGAATTGCGCGGGGGTCCCTACGAGCAGTACTTC CASSELRGGPYEQYF
TRBJ1-1 TRBV6-1 - - TGTGCCAGCAGTGAAAGAGGCAAGAACACTGAAGCTTTCTTT CASSERGKNTEAFF
TRBJ2-7 TRBV29-1 - - TGCAGCGTTTCCCTAATTCTAGCCCCTGAGGGCGAGCAGTACTTC CSVSLILAPEGEQYF
TRBJ2-5 TRBV2 few - TGTGCCAGCCGGCGGGACCTACAAGAGACCCAGTACTTC CASRRDLQETQYF
TRBJ2-7 TRBV5-1 - TRBD1 TGCGCCAGCAGCTTGGCTTGGGGACAGGATTTCGAGCAGTACTTC CASSLAWGQDFEQYF
TRBJ2-1 TRBV6-2/TRBV6-3 - TRBD1 TGTGCCAGCAGTTACAACCTAGCTCGGGTGAGGGGGCGATACAATGAGCAGTTCTTC CASSYNLARVRGRYNEQFF
TRBJ2-7 TRBV6-6 - - TGTGCCAGCAGACAGGATGGATACTACGAGCAGTACTTC CASRQDGYYEQYF